A selection of T cell receptor beta chains follows, all from one sample in a study of cytotoxic CD8 clonotypes in ibrutinib-treated CLL. This table comes from immunoSEQ multiplex PCR, and its TCRdb copy is limited to in-frame clones, with some not included. This table holds roughly 160,000 clones, around 80% found once. This specimen was PBMCs, taken after 24 months of ibrutinib treatment. The receptors here all came from a human donor with chronic lymphocytic leukemia. Each CDR3 is given with its conserved first and last residue. A D gene is named only where the DNA matches it firmly. Clone size is stated in some rows and not others, as once, few, many or a class when expanded.

v_gene: TRBV11-3; abundance: .; j_gene: TRBJ2-2; d_gene: .; CDR3aa: CAKPWGANTGELFF; CDR3nt: TGTGCCAAGCCTTGGGGGGCGAACACCGGGGAGCTGTTTTTT
v_gene: TRBV28; abundance: .; j_gene: TRBJ1-1; d_gene: .; CDR3aa: CASSLSSGITEAFF; CDR3nt: TGTGCCAGCAGTTTATCATCGGGAATCACTGAAGCTTTCTTT
v_gene: TRBV19; abundance: .; j_gene: TRBJ1-5; d_gene: .; CDR3aa: CASMKWDYQPQHF; CDR3nt: TGTGCCAGTATGAAGTGGGACTATCAGCCCCAGCATTTT
v_gene: TRBV4-1; abundance: .; j_gene: TRBJ1-5; d_gene: .; CDR3aa: CASSPDKFPISNQPQHF; CDR3nt: TGCGCCAGCAGCCCCGACAAATTTCCTATTAGCAATCAGCCCCAGCATTTT
v_gene: TRBV7-9; abundance: .; j_gene: TRBJ1-4; d_gene: .; CDR3aa: CASSLPLWKGDEKLFF; CDR3nt: TGTGCCAGCAGCTTACCCCTATGGAAAGGGGATGAAAAACTGTTTTTT
v_gene: TRBV6-5; abundance: .; j_gene: TRBJ2-7; d_gene: .; CDR3aa: CASSYYQGYGEQYF; CDR3nt: TGTGCCAGCAGTTATTACCAGGGTTATGGCGAGCAGTACTTC
v_gene: TRBV6-5; abundance: once; j_gene: TRBJ2-5; d_gene: TRBD2; CDR3aa: CASTTGLGKTQYF; CDR3nt: TGTGCCAGCACCACTGGACTAGGGAAGACCCAGTACTTC
v_gene: TRBV28; abundance: .; j_gene: TRBJ1-1; d_gene: .; CDR3aa: CASSFLPLPEAFF; CDR3nt: TGTGCCAGCAGTTTCCTACCCCTACCTGAAGCTTTCTTT
v_gene: TRBV2; abundance: .; j_gene: TRBJ2-7; d_gene: .; CDR3aa: CASSGDPIQGFTSYEQYF; CDR3nt: TGTGCCAGCAGTGGTGACCCTATACAGGGTTTTACGTCCTACGAGCAGTACTTC
v_gene: TRBV29-1; abundance: .; j_gene: TRBJ1-1; d_gene: .; CDR3aa: CSVLNTEAFF; CDR3nt: TGCAGCGTCCTGAACACTGAAGCTTTCTTT
v_gene: TRBV5-1; abundance: .; j_gene: TRBJ2-1; d_gene: TRBD2; CDR3aa: CASSGGTSGVYNEQFF; CDR3nt: TGCGCCAGCAGCGGAGGGACTAGCGGCGTCTACAATGAGCAGTTCTTC
v_gene: TRBV23-1; abundance: .; j_gene: TRBJ2-5; d_gene: TRBD2; CDR3aa: CASSRLAGAQVTQYF; CDR3nt: TGCGCCAGCAGTCGGCTAGCGGGGGCTCAGGTGACCCAGTACTTC
v_gene: TRBV7-5; abundance: .; j_gene: TRBJ1-5; d_gene: .; CDR3aa: CVRNIRPRPYSNQPQHF; CDR3nt: TGTGTCAGAAATATACGGCCGCGACCTTATAGCAATCAGCCCCAGCATTTT
v_gene: TRBV10-3; abundance: few; j_gene: TRBJ2-1; d_gene: .; CDR3aa: CAISAGNEQFF; CDR3nt: TGTGCCATCAGCGCCGGGAATGAGCAGTTCTTC
v_gene: TRBV5-1; abundance: .; j_gene: TRBJ1-6; d_gene: .; CDR3aa: CASSQGIQNSPLHF; CDR3nt: TGCGCCAGCAGCCAGGGAATTCAGAATTCACCCCTCCACTTT
v_gene: TRBV6-1; abundance: .; j_gene: TRBJ2-2; d_gene: TRBD1; CDR3aa: CASSVTGGVGELFF; CDR3nt: TGTGCCAGCAGTGTGACAGGGGGTGTCGGGGAGCTGTTTTTT